The 21 T cell receptor beta chains presented below share a single source sample, sequenced in a study of identical twins (TCRdb year 2016). Library preparation used 5' RACE. The sequencer listed for this sample is Illumina HiSeq 2000. TCRdb took the public reads, trimmed them with fastp at Q25, ran MiXCR for clone calling and kept in-frame beta chains. Under each unique CDR3 protein, matching rows form one entry showing the most common genes and DNA. The sample table shows 520,000 or so distinct CDR3 sequences, and around 20% are seen once. Around 1% of the sample is taken by the ten largest. This sample also belongs to another study, concerning T cells expressing NK-cell markers.

Specimen: CD4+ T cells sorted from blood. All receptors derive from a woman between 18 and 30 years old in good health.

CDR3 region: CSARDLNINTEAFF. In DNA form, the CDR3 reads TGCAGTGCTAGAGACCTAAATATAAACACTGAAGCTTTCTTT. The chain couples TRBV20-1 to TRBJ1-1; D not resolved. Germline CDR1 DFQATT, CDR2 SNEGSKA (reference sequence). CDR3 size: 14 residues. V was clipped by 0 bases and J by 2 bases, with 10 bases between them.

This clonotype has just a few counts. V usage is TRBV7-9 and J usage is TRBJ2-3; D is unresolved. Trimming removed 5 bases from V and 5 bases from J, with 14 bases in between. The germline V gene encodes CDR1 SEHNR and CDR2 FQNEAQ (reference sequence). The CDR3 consists of 14 residues. This CDR3 reads CASSPRAQGDTQYF. DNA of the CDR3: TGTGCCAGCAGCCCACGGGCCCAAGGAGATACGCAGTATTTT.

This clonotype came up once. The chain combines TRBV5-6 with TRBJ2-1; a possible D gene is TRBD1 (5 bases). Germline CDR1 is SGHDT and CDR2 is YYEEEE. V dropped 4 bases and J dropped 4 bases, with 15 bases sitting between them. The CDR3 contains 15 residues. In DNA, the CDR3 is TGTGCCAGCAGCCCCCGCAGGGCCAGGTACAATGAGCAGTTCTTC. Protein product: CASSPRRARYNEQFF.

V gene TRBV7-2 combines with J gene TRBJ1-5, with D unclear. There are 13 residues in the CDR3. In germline, CDR1 is SGHTA, CDR2 FQGNSA. V gave up 2 bases and J gave up 6 bases, with 8 bases separating them. In DNA, the CDR3 is TGTGCCAGCAGCTTAAATTTCGGTCAGCCCCAGCATTTT. Protein: CASSLNFGQPQHF.

This clonotype has more than one count but fewer than ten. For the CDR3, the DNA is TGTGCCTGGAGTGTGACGGGGGGCATCTACAATGAGCAGTTCTTC. Its translation: CAWSVTGGIYNEQFF. The chain joins TRBV30 to TRBJ2-1; D might be TRBD2 (7 bases). The CDR3 is 15 residues long. Germline values: CDR1 GTSNPN, CDR2 SVGIG (reference sequence). Trimming took off 0 bases at V and 3 bases at J, with 12 bases between the two ends. Variable domain in full (rest from reference TRBV30 and TRBJ2-1): SQTIHQWPATLVQPVGSPLSLECTVEGTSNPNLYWYRQAAGRGLQLLFYSVGIGQISSEVPQNLSASRPQDRQFILSSKKLLLSDSGFYLCAWSVTGGIYNEQFFGPGTRLTVL.

The rearrangement uses TRBV10-3 and TRBJ2-1, with TRBD2 matching 13 bases. CDR3 size: 15 residues. V lost 6 bases, J lost 5 bases, and 4 bases stayed unmatched. Per germline, CDR1 ENHRY and CDR2 SYGVKD. DNA for the CDR3: TGTGCCATCAGGGGGGGACTAGCGGGAAACAATGAGCAGTTCTTC. Residues: CAIRGGLAGNNEQFF.

This clonotype occurred a few times. The J gene is TRBJ2-2, the V gene TRBV29-1; TRBD2 is a possible D gene (5 bases). The CDR3 loop spans 14 amino acids. V was pared by 7 bases and J by 2 bases, with 14 bases between. Germline V gene data show CDR1 as SQVTM and CDR2 as ANQGSEA. The CDR3 region has the DNA TGCAGCGCCCTTCGAGGGATCAACACCGGGGAGCTGTTTTTT. It is translated as CSALRGINTGELFF.

This clonotype was counted between two and nine times. DNA of the CDR3: TGCAGCGTTGTTTTAGCGGGGGGACATACCTACGAGCAGTACTTC. Its protein product is CSVVLAGGHTYEQYF. The V gene is TRBV29-1, the J gene TRBJ2-7, with 10 bases aligning to TRBD2. Germline trimming cut 4 bases from V and 2 bases from J; bases unmatched to any gene: 8. The germline V gene has CDR1 SQVTM and CDR2 ANQGSEA. This CDR3 comprises 15 residues.

The gene calls are TRBV5-1 and TRBJ1-2, with D possibly TRBD1 on 5 matching bases. Trimming removed 4 bases from V and 0 bases from J, with 19 bases in between. Germline CDR1 and CDR2: SGHRS and YFSETQ. CDR3 size: 17 residues. CDR3 nucleotides: TGCGCCAGCAGCCTGACAGCATCAGATTACACTAACTATGGCTACACCTTC. Its translation is CASSLTASDYTNYGYTF.

This clonotype appeared many times. CDR3 in amino acids: CASSPRSEGMNTEAFF. The CDR3 nucleotides are TGTGCCAGCTCACCAAGGTCGGAGGGGATGAACACTGAAGCTTTCTTT. The chain is built from TRBV18 and TRBJ1-1, with a weak D call TRBD1 (5 bases). V gave up 2 bases and J gave up 0 bases, with 13 bases separating them. In germline, CDR1 is KGHSH, CDR2 LQKENI. This CDR3 has 16 residues.

The chain carries TRBV20-1 and TRBJ2-1, with 11 positions matching TRBD2. After removal of 5 bases from V and 5 bases from J, the junction contained 8 bases not matched to a gene. The CDR3 loop spans 15 amino acids. From germline, CDR1 is DFQATT and CDR2 SNEGSKA (reference sequence). CDR3 region: CSARPGLAVNNEQFF. The CDR3, as DNA: TGCAGTGCTCGGCCGGGACTAGCGGTTAACAATGAGCAGTTCTTC.

The table lists this clonotype with a few counts. The chain carries TRBV29-1 and TRBJ1-5, with D uncertain. With 7 bases removed from V and 6 bases from J, the gap between germline ends came to 13 bases. This CDR3 spans 12 amino acids. Germline lookup yields CDR1 SQVTM and CDR2 ANQGSEA. The CDR3: CSAGSSGQPQHF. The CDR3, as DNA: TGCAGCGCTGGATCTTCGGGTCAGCCCCAGCATTTT.

This rearrangement joins TRBV18 to TRBJ2-2; a possible D gene is TRBD2 (6 bases). Looked up from germline, CDR1 is KGHSH and CDR2 is LQKENI. This CDR3 comprises 16 residues. The V end lost 3 bases, the J end lost 4 bases, and 15 bases lay between the germline ends. CDR3: CASSPRTGVSTGELFF. The CDR3 DNA sequence: TGTGCCAGCTCACCGCGGACGGGAGTTAGCACCGGGGAGCTGTTTTTT.

This clonotype was detected a few times. V is TRBV20-1 and J is TRBJ1-5; D is perhaps TRBD1 (5 bases). CDR1 and CDR2 (germline): DFQATT, SNEGSKA (reference sequence). This CDR3 contains 12 residues. Trimming pared 6 bases from V and 2 bases from J, leaving 8 bases between. Here the CDR3 reads CSALGGNQPQHF. DNA for the CDR3: TGCAGTGCGTTGGGGGGCAATCAGCCCCAGCATTTT.

V and J are TRBV20-1 and TRBJ1-2; tentative D call: TRBD1 (6 bases). The CDR3 spans 14 residues. CDR1 and CDR2 (germline): DFQATT, SNEGSKA (reference sequence). Trimming stripped 6 bases from V and 2 bases from J, with 16 bases between. The CDR3 loop reads CSAVIQRGNYGYTF. CDR3 nucleotides: TGCAGTGCAGTGATTCAGAGGGGGAACTATGGCTACACCTTC.

This rearrangement joins TRBV20-1 to TRBJ2-1, with 12 bases that match TRBD2. Germline CDR1 is DFQATT and CDR2 is SNEGSKA (reference sequence). This CDR3 has 16 residues. The junction had 10 bases not matched to a gene; V was cut back by 3 bases and J by 7 bases. CDR3 amino acids: CSASSGLAGLPNEQFF. CDR3 sequence (DNA): TGCAGTGCTAGTTCCGGACTAGCGGGATTACCGAATGAGCAGTTCTTC.

The chain couples TRBV21-1 to TRBJ2-7. TRBV21-1 is reported as a pseudogene. The length of the CDR3 is 12 residues. CDR3 loop: CASSHAAYEQYF. CDR3 sequence (DNA): TGTGCCAGCAGCCACGCAGCCTACGAGCAGTACTTC.

V is TRBV6-5 and J is TRBJ1-4; tentatively, D is TRBD1 (5 bases). CDR3 length: 13 residues. The germline V and J ends were trimmed by 4 bases and 13 bases, with 16 bases remaining between them. The germline V gene has CDR1 MNHEY and CDR2 SVGAGI. The CDR3 here is CASSSRTRDPLFF. In DNA form, the CDR3 reads TGTGCCAGCAGTTCCCGAACCCGGGACCCACTGTTTTTT.

This sequence joins TRBV2 and TRBJ2-1; 8 bases align to TRBD1. Germline-derived CDR1 and CDR2 are SNHLY and FYNNEI. Unmatched junction bases numbered 10, after V lost 6 bases and J lost 9 bases. This CDR3 has 14 amino acids. DNA of the CDR3: TGTGCCAGCAGAGCAACAGGGGGTAGCGGTGAGCAGTTCTTC. This codes for CASRATGGSGEQFF.

The V call is TRBV7-9, the J call TRBJ2-1; 10 nucleotides match TRBD2. Germline CDR1 is SEHNR and CDR2 is FQNEAQ (reference sequence). The CDR3 contains 15 residues. The V gene end was trimmed by 2 bases and the J gene end by 8 bases; junction bases not matched to a gene: 6. CDR3 coding DNA: TGTGCCAGCAGCTTAACGTCTAGCGGGAGTCATGAGCAGTTCTTC. Its protein product is CASSLTSSGSHEQFF.

V and J are TRBV5-1 and TRBJ2-1, with a possible D match to TRBD1 (6 bases). The CDR3 consists of 12 residues. Trimming removed 3 bases at V and 8 bases at J, with 9 bases between. CDR1 and CDR2 (germline): SGHRS, YFSETQ. The chain's CDR3 is CASSSGVDEQFF. The CDR3 region has the DNA TGCGCCAGCAGCTCAGGGGTCGATGAGCAGTTCTTC.